The clone carrying this T cell receptor (beta chain) was seen a handful of times. Trimming took 3 bases from V and 0 from J, leaving 3 bases between them. The CDR3 has 14 amino acids. The germline V gene has CDR1 LNHDA and CDR2 SQIVND (reference sequence). The data originate from a study of CD8+ T cells in alopecia areata. Noted treatment: oral pan-JAK inhibitor, 5-10 mg twice daily. Investigators isolated RNA and reverse transcribed it into cDNA to act as the sequencing template. Repertoires were generated with immunoSEQ multiplex PCR, while TCRdb's copy carries only in-frame clones and drops some. Of some 240,000 clones listed, about 58% are singletons.

The J gene is TRBJ2-6, the V gene TRBV19, with D hard to call. The sequenced sample was CD4+ T cells sorted from blood, obtained at week 4, from a patient treated with tofacitinib. This TCR was sampled from a human donor with alopecia areata. The CDR3 DNA reads as TGTGCCAGTAGTATCGCCTCTGGGGCCAACGTCCTGACTTTC. Residues: CASSIASGANVLTF.